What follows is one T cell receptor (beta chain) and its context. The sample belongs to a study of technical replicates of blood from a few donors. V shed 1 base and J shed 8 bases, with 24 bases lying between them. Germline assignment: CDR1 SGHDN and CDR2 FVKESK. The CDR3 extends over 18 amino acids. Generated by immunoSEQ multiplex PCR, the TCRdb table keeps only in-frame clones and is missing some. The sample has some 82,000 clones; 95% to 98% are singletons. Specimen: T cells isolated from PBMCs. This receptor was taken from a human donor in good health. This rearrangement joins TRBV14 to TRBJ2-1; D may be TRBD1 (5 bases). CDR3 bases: TGTGCCAGCAGCCAAGCTCTCGGGCGGTCAGGGAAGTTCGATGAGCAGTTCTTC. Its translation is CASSQALGRSGKFDEQFF.